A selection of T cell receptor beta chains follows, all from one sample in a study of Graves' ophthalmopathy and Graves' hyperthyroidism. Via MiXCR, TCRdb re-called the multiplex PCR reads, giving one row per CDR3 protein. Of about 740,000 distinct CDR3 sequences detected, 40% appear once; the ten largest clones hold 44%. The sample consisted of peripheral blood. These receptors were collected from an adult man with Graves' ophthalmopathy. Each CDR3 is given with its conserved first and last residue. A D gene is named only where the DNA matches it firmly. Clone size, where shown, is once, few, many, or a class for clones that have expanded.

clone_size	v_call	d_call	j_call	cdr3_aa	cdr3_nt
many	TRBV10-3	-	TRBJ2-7	CAISGRQTDEQYF	TGTGCCATCAGTGGCAGGCAAACGGACGAGCAGTACTTC
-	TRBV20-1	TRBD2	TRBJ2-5	CSGTGTSGQETQYF	TGCAGTGGTACAGGGACTAGCGGGCAAGAGACCCAGTACTTC
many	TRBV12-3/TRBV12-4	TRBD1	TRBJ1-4	CASGRDRGRKLFF	TGTGCCAGCGGCCGGGACAGGGGGCGAAAACTGTTTTTT
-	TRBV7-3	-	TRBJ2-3	CASSRTGDTQYF	TGTGCCAGCAGCCGGACCGGAGATACGCAGTATTTT
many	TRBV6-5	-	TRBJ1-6	CASSFRDYNSPLHF	TGTGCCAGCAGTTTTAGGGACTATAATTCACCCCTCCACTTT
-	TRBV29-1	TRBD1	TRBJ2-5	CSVSGQGVVTQYF	TGCAGCGTGTCGGGACAGGGGGTGGTGACCCAGTACTTC
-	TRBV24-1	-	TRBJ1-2	CATRAEAYGYTF	TGTGCCACCAGAGCGGAGGCCTATGGCTACACCTTC
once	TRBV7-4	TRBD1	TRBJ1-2	CASSSTGALLYGYTF	TGTGCCAGCAGTTCCACAGGGGCACTTTTGTATGGCTACACCTTC
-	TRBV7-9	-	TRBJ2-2	CASSLVRPNTGELFF	TGTGCCAGCAGCTTAGTTAGACCTAACACCGGGGAGCTGTTTTTT
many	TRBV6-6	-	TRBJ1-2	CASSRSGRIYGYTF	TGTGCCAGCTCCAGATCGGGACGAATCTATGGCTACACCTTC
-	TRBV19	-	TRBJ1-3	CASKEVTISGNTIYF	TGTGCCAGTAAGGAGGTTACAATCTCTGGAAACACCATATATTTT
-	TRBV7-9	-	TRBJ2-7	CAGQGSDEQYF	TGTGCCGGCCAGGGGTCGGATGAGCAGTACTTC
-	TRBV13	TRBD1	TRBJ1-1	CASSTTGGLTEAFF	TGTGCCAGCAGTACGACAGGGGGCCTCACTGAAGCTTTCTTT
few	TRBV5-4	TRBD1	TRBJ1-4	CASSRQGSDEKLFF	TGTGCCAGCAGCCGACAGGGGTCGGATGAAAAACTGTTTTTT
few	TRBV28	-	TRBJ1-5	CASSLWGQPQHF	TGTGCCAGCAGTTTGTGGGGCCAGCCCCAGCATTTT
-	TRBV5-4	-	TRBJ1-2	CASRDLKSRGYTF	TGTGCCAGCAGGGATTTAAAGAGCCGTGGCTACACCTTC
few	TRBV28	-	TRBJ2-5	CASSSSDSRETQYF	TGTGCCAGCAGTTCCTCGGACTCGCGGGAGACCCAGTACTTC
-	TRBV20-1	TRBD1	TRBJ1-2	CSAEQRTGSGYTF	TGCAGTGCCGAACAGAGGACAGGGTCCGGCTACACCTTC
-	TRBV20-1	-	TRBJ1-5	CSASSRQVISNQPQHF	TGCAGTGCTAGCAGCCGACAGGTCATCAGCAATCAGCCCCAGCATTTT
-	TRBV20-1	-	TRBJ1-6	CSAFMKVNSPLHF	TGCAGTGCTTTTATGAAAGTAAATTCACCCCTCCACTTT
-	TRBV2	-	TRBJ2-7	CASSDGSYF	TGTGCCAGCAGTGATGGCAGCTACTTC
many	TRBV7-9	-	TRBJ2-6	CASSPLPGKSGANVLTF	TGTGCCAGCAGCCCCCTTCCGGGGAAATCTGGGGCCAACGTCCTGACTTTC
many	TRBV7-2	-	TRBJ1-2	CASGYGYTF	TGTGCCAGCGGGTACGGCTACACCTTC
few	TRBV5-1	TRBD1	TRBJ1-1	CASSGDRRTEAFF	TGCGCCAGCAGCGGGGACAGACGGACTGAAGCTTTCTTT
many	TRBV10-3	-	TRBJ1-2	CAITNPLGSNYGYTF	TGTGCCATCACGAATCCTTTGGGCAGTAACTATGGCTACACCTTC
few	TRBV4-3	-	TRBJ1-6	CASSQDYRVNSPLHF	TGCGCCAGCAGCCAAGATTACAGGGTTAATTCACCCCTCCACTTT
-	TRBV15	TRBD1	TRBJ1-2	CATSSGTASTGYTF	TGTGCCACCAGCAGTGGGACAGCCTCGACTGGCTACACCTTC
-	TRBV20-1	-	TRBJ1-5	CSARVQGTIYNQPQHF	TGCAGTGCTAGAGTTCAGGGGACTATCTATAATCAGCCCCAGCATTTT
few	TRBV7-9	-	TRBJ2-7	CASSLVGSGFNYEQYF	TGTGCCAGCAGCTTAGTAGGTTCAGGATTTAACTACGAGCAGTACTTC